These 15 T cell receptor beta chains came from one sample sequenced in a study of blood T cell repertoires in COVID-19. Measured with immunoSEQ multiplex PCR; TCRdb has only the in-frame clones, and not every one. The repertoire includes roughly 200,000 clones, 88% of them detected once, and approximately 2.7% sits in the top ten. Source material: PBMCs or T cells enriched from blood (not recorded which). All receptors derive from a young woman who had recovered from COVID-19.

The chain employs TRBV7-2 and TRBJ2-1; no definite D call. The V gene lost 8 bases and the J gene lost 4 bases, with 3 bases spanning the gap. Germline CDR1 and CDR2: SGHTA and FQGNSA. The CDR3 is 10 residues long. CDR3 amino acids: CASSYNEQFF. CDR3 DNA: TGTGCCAGCTCATACAATGAGCAGTTCTTC.

The rearrangement links TRBV9 to TRBJ2-7; D is uncertain. Trimming pared 4 bases from V and 0 bases from J, leaving 11 bases between. The CDR3 consists of 14 residues. Per germline, CDR1 SGDLS and CDR2 YYNGEE. The CDR3 spells CASSSQVSSYEQYF. CDR3 DNA sequence: TGTGCCAGCAGCTCCCAGGTTAGCTCCTACGAGCAGTACTTC.

The chain uses TRBV5-5 and TRBJ1-1, with D maybe TRBD1 (6 bases). Germline V gives CDR1 SGHKS, CDR2 YYEKEE (reference sequence). The CDR3 length is 15 residues. The V end was cut by 3 bases, the J end by 3 bases, with 15 bases between. In DNA form, the CDR3 reads TGTGCCAGCAGCTCTAGTCAGGGGAAGCACACTGAAGCTTTCTTT. The encoded protein is CASSSSQGKHTEAFF.

The chain couples TRBV11-2 to TRBJ2-7; D unclear. Germline assignment: CDR1 SGHAT and CDR2 FQNNGV. This CDR3 region has 13 residues. V lost 4 bases, J lost 5 bases, and 12 bases lay in between. CDR3 in amino acids: CASSYGRSHEQYF. CDR3 sequence (DNA): TGTGCCAGCAGCTATGGCCGTTCTCACGAGCAGTACTTC.

The genes are TRBV5-1 and TRBJ1-2; no firm D call. The CDR3 length is 14 residues. Germline values: CDR1 SGHRS, CDR2 YFSETQ. With 4 bases removed from V and 2 bases from J, the gap between germline ends came to 12 bases. The CDR3 loop is CASSPPTENYGYTF. In nucleotides, the CDR3 is TGCGCCAGCAGCCCCCCAACTGAGAACTATGGCTACACCTTC.

CDR3: CASSLIGGSYEQYF. DNA for the CDR3: TGTGCCAGCAGCTTGATCGGGGGCTCCTACGAGCAGTACTTC. This sequence joins TRBV5-4 and TRBJ2-7, with TRBD2 as a possible D gene (6 bases). The CDR3 extends over 14 amino acids. Germline values: CDR1 SGHNT, CDR2 YYREEE (reference sequence). V lost 1 base, J lost 0 bases, and 8 bases lay in between.

This chain connects TRBV28 to TRBJ2-7, with D unclear. The length of the CDR3 is 12 residues. Germline assignment: CDR1 MDHEN and CDR2 SYDVKM. Trimming shortened V by 1 base and J by 3 bases, and 4 bases separated the two germline ends. The CDR3 sequence is CASSLSGYEQYF. CDR3 DNA: TGTGCCAGCAGTTTATCGGGCTACGAGCAGTACTTC.

V is TRBV20-1 and J is TRBJ1-6; the D is unclear. The CDR3 totals 12 residues. Germline-derived CDR1 and CDR2 are DFQATT and SNEGSKA (reference sequence). Trimming cost V 3 bases and J 7 bases, with 7 bases left between them. This CDR3 reads CSASFPNSPLHF. As DNA, the CDR3 is TGCAGTGCTAGTTTCCCAAATTCACCCCTCCACTTT.

The V gene is TRBV9, the J gene TRBJ2-7, with 10 bases aligning to TRBD2. Per germline, CDR1 SGDLS and CDR2 YYNGEE. CDR3 length equals 17 residues. Germline trimming cut 3 bases from V and 0 bases from J; bases unmatched to any gene: 9. CDR3 loop: CASSELTLAGNSYEQYF. The CDR3 DNA reads TGTGCCAGCAGCGAACTTACACTAGCGGGGAACTCCTACGAGCAGTACTTC.

V usage is TRBV28 and J usage is TRBJ1-1; TRBD1 is a possible D gene (6 bases). In germline, CDR1 is MDHEN, CDR2 SYDVKM. V lost 5 bases, J lost 4 bases, and 14 bases lay in between. CDR3 length: 14 residues. The chain's CDR3 is CASSPHRDSTEAFF. CDR3 coding DNA: TGTGCCAGCAGTCCCCACAGGGATAGCACTGAAGCTTTCTTT.

This sequence joins TRBV7-9 and TRBJ1-2; a weak D match, TRBD1 (6 bases). CDR3 length: 15 amino acids. Trimming pared 4 bases from V and 6 bases from J, leaving 18 bases between. In germline, CDR1 is SEHNR, CDR2 FQNEAQ (reference sequence). CDR3 sequence reads: CASSSNRGSSNGYTF. CDR3 DNA: TGTGCCAGCAGCTCAAATAGGGGGTCTTCTAATGGCTACACCTTC.

This chain joins TRBV5-4 and TRBJ2-1; the D is unclear. This CDR3 region has 16 residues. Trimming removed 0 bases from V and 2 bases from J, with 12 bases in between. The germline CDR1 and CDR2 sequences are SGHNT and YYREEE (reference sequence). CDR3 sequence reads: CASSLDPDSPYNEQFF. CDR3 sequence (DNA): TGTGCCAGCAGCTTGGATCCTGACTCCCCCTACAATGAGCAGTTCTTC.

The gene calls are TRBV7-3 and TRBJ1-1; no firm D call. CDR3 length: 13 residues. V lost 4 bases, J lost 1 base, and 7 bases lay in between. The germline CDR1 and CDR2 sequences are SGHTA and FQGTGA. The CDR3 region is CASSSYWNTEAFF. CDR3 DNA: TGTGCCAGCAGCTCTTACTGGAACACTGAAGCTTTCTTT.

The V gene is TRBV2, the J gene TRBJ2-3, with 7 positions matching TRBD1. Unmatched junction bases numbered 11, after V lost 7 bases and J lost 1 base. Germline V gene sequence: CDR1 SNHLY, CDR2 FYNNEI. This CDR3 contains 16 residues. CDR3 DNA: TGTGCCAGCACCCGAGGGGGCAGTTCACGCACAGATACGCAGTATTTT. It translates to CASTRGGSSRTDTQYF.

The chain carries TRBV4-2 and TRBJ1-1, with D tentatively TRBD1 (5 bases). Per the germline V gene, CDR1 is LGHNA and CDR2 is YNFKEQ. Trimming shortened V by 1 base and J by 4 bases, and 13 bases separated the two germline ends. CDR3 length: 15 residues. In DNA form, the CDR3 reads TGTGCCAGCAGCCAAGCCCTCGCCAGGGTCACTGAAGCTTTCTTT. Its translation: CASSQALARVTEAFF.